The 27 T cell receptor beta chains below all came from one sample that was sequenced in a study of OX40 agonist ivuxolimab in advanced cancers. The assay was immunoSEQ multiplex PCR, and TCRdb's table has in-frame clones only and misses some. The sample records tens of thousands of clones, 80% to 90% being singletons. The material sequenced was CD4+ or CD8+ T cells sorted from blood, taken in a trial of the OX40 agonist ivuxolimab. The origin of the receptors is an adult with an advanced solid tumor such as melanoma, head and neck, liver or kidney cancer.

The gene calls are TRBV5-4 and TRBJ2-3; the D call may be TRBD1 or TRBD2 (5 bases each). There are 15 residues in the CDR3. V lost 0 bases and J 1 base, leaving 9 bases between the germline ends. Germline loops: CDR1 SGHNT, CDR2 YYREEE (reference sequence). The CDR3 reads CASSLAWDRTDTQYF. The CDR3 DNA sequence: TGTGCCAGCAGCTTGGCGTGGGACCGCACAGATACGCAGTATTTT. Using reference TRBV5-4 and TRBJ2-3 for the parts outside the CDR3, the full variable domain is ETGVTQSPTHLIKTRGQQVTLRCSSQSGHNTVSWYQQALGQGPQFIFQYYREEENGRGNFPPRFSGLQFPNYSSELNVNALELDDSALYLCASSLAWDRTDTQYFGPGTRLTVL.

The chain recombines TRBV7-8 with TRBJ1-1; 8 nucleotides align to TRBD1. Germline loops: CDR1 SGHVS, CDR2 FQNEAQ. The CDR3 covers 14 residues. V lost 6 bases, J lost 5 bases, and 8 bases stayed unmatched. Here the CDR3 reads CASRPPTGATEAFF. DNA for the CDR3: TGTGCCAGCAGGCCACCGACAGGGGCGACTGAAGCTTTCTTT.

The chain joins TRBV11-3 to TRBJ2-7; no clear D. The CDR3 is made up of 15 amino acids. CDR1 and CDR2 (germline): SGHNT, YENEEA. V was pared by 1 base and J by 3 bases, with 13 bases between. CDR3 residues: CASSLASQPNYEQYF. DNA of the CDR3: TGTGCCAGCAGCTTAGCGTCTCAACCGAACTACGAGCAGTACTTC.

This CDR3 reads CASSLSGETGANVLTF. DNA of the CDR3: TGTGCCAGCAGTTTATCAGGGGAAACTGGGGCCAACGTCCTGACTTTC. This chain connects TRBV28 to TRBJ2-6, with a tentative D call TRBD1 (6 bases). Germline CDR1 and CDR2: MDHEN and SYDVKM. V shed 1 base and J shed 2 bases, with 9 bases lying between them. CDR3 length: 16 residues.

CDR3 protein: CASGPTLPRQDYEQYF. CDR3 sequence (DNA): TGTGCCAGCGGCCCCACCCTACCTAGACAGGACTACGAGCAGTACTTC. The rearrangement joins TRBV11-3 to TRBJ2-7; the D gene is possibly TRBD1 (6 bases). The V and J ends lost 8 bases and 3 bases respectively, with 23 bases between them. The germline CDR1 and CDR2 sequences are SGHNT and YENEEA. This CDR3 is 16 amino acids long.

This clone was observed a single time. Here the CDR3 reads CASSAPRSGITDTQYF. The CDR3 nucleotides are TGTGCCAGCAGTGCCCCCCGTAGCGGGATCACAGATACGCAGTATTTT. The chain couples TRBV28 to TRBJ2-3; TRBD2 matches 8 bases. The trim removed 5 bases at V and 2 bases at J, leaving 9 bases unmatched. CDR3 length: 16 amino acids. Germline CDR1 reads MDHEN; CDR2 reads SYDVKM.

This chain links TRBV4-1 with TRBJ2-7; 11 bases agree with TRBD2. V lost 3 bases and J lost 1; bases outside the gene matches: 14. CDR1 is MGHRA and CDR2 is YSYEKL in the germline V gene. The CDR3 runs to 19 residues. The CDR3 protein is CASSQLRRLAGGLSYEQYF. CDR3 nucleotide sequence: TGCGCCAGCAGCCAGCTCCGCAGGCTAGCGGGAGGATTGTCCTACGAGCAGTACTTC.

The chain combines TRBV11-1 with TRBJ1-1; D not certain. CDR1 and CDR2 from the germline V gene are SGHAT and FQDESV (reference sequence). The CDR3 is made up of 12 amino acids. The V end was cut by 4 bases, the J end by 7 bases, with 10 bases between. The CDR3 DNA reads as TGTGCCAGCAGCTCCCCGGACGGTGAAGCTTTCTTT. Amino acid sequence: CASSSPDGEAFF.

This rearrangement joins TRBV7-9 to TRBJ1-1; D unclear. Germline CDR1 is SEHNR and CDR2 is FQNEAQ (reference sequence). The CDR3 extends over 12 amino acids. Trimming pared 5 bases from V and 10 bases from J, leaving 14 bases between. CDR3 sequence: CASSPERGVAFF. The CDR3 DNA follows: TGTGCCAGCAGCCCAGAGCGGGGTGTAGCTTTCTTT.

V and J are TRBV6-5 and TRBJ2-6; D not resolved. V dropped 4 bases and J dropped 2 bases, with 3 bases sitting between them. The CDR3 is made up of 13 amino acids. Germline loops: CDR1 MNHEY, CDR2 SVGAGI. CDR3 sequence reads: CASSSAGANVLTF. Written as DNA, the CDR3 is TGTGCCAGCAGTTCAGCTGGGGCCAACGTCCTGACTTTC.

This chain uses TRBV7-2 with TRBJ2-5; D may be TRBD1 or TRBD2 (7 bases each). CDR1 and CDR2 (germline): SGHTA, FQGNSA. Trimming left V 6 bases short and J 2 bases short, with 13 bases between. The CDR3 length is 14 residues. The CDR3, as DNA: TGTGCCAGCAGGCAGGGGGGGGGTCAAGAGACCCAGTACTTC. This codes for CASRQGGGQETQYF.

V is TRBV6-5 and J is TRBJ2-1, with D hard to call. CDR3 length: 14 amino acids. V lost 5 bases, J lost 0 bases, and 8 bases lay in between. Germline values: CDR1 MNHEY, CDR2 SVGAGI. CDR3 protein: CASSRPRSYNEQFF. Here the CDR3 DNA reads TGTGCCAGCAGTCGGCCCCGCTCCTACAATGAGCAGTTCTTC.

This chain joins TRBV4-2 and TRBJ1-1; no firm D call. Deletions cut 2 bases from V and 4 bases from J, with 11 bases between. Germline CDR1 reads LGHNA; CDR2 reads YNFKEQ. The CDR3 consists of 14 residues. This CDR3 is CASSQTYSVTEAFF. The CDR3 coding sequence is TGTGCCAGCAGCCAAACCTACAGTGTCACTGAAGCTTTCTTT.

The rearrangement uses TRBV11-3 and TRBJ1-1; tentative D call: TRBD1 (6 bases). The CDR3 is made up of 15 amino acids. Looked up from germline, CDR1 is SGHNT and CDR2 is YENEEA. Trimming cost V 4 bases and J 3 bases, with 15 bases left between them. CDR3 protein: CASSSQGMVDTEAFF. Here the CDR3 DNA reads TGTGCCAGCAGCTCACAGGGAATGGTGGACACTGAAGCTTTCTTT.

V and J are TRBV30 and TRBJ2-7; no clear D. The ends were cut back, 2 bases at V and 12 bases at J, with 20 bases in the middle. Germline CDR1 is GTSNPN and CDR2 is SVGIG (reference sequence). The CDR3 is 13 amino acids. The CDR3 spells CAWSTPGHEFLYF. Written as DNA, the CDR3 is TGTGCCTGGAGTACTCCGGGCCACGAATTCCTGTACTTC.

The genes are TRBV12-5 and TRBJ1-5; 7 bases are shared with TRBD1. The germline CDR1 and CDR2 sequences are LGHNT and FRNRAP. V gave up 3 bases and J gave up 1 base; unmatched junction bases: 6. CDR3 length equals 16 residues. CDR3 region: CASGFVLRGSNQPQHF. The CDR3 DNA is TGTGCTAGTGGTTTTGTCCTCAGGGGGAGCAATCAGCCCCAGCATTTT. Full variable domain (rest looked up from reference TRBV12-5 and TRBJ1-5): DARVTQTPRHKVTEMGQEVTMRCQPILGHNTVFWYRQTMMQGLELLAYFRNRAPLDDSGMPKDRFSAEMPDATLATLKIQPSEPRDSAVYFCASGFVLRGSNQPQHFGDGTRLSIL.

The V gene is TRBV7-9, the J gene TRBJ2-7; D is ambiguous. Trimming removed 5 bases from V and 5 bases from J, with 7 bases in between. Germline V gene lookup returns CDR1 SEHNR and CDR2 FQNEAQ (reference sequence). The CDR3 extends over 11 amino acids. The DNA of the CDR3 is TGTGCCAGCAGCGCGCTTAACGAGCAGTACTTC. Its protein is CASSALNEQYF.

The V and J genes are TRBV5-1 and TRBJ2-7, with TRBD1 as a possible D gene (5 bases). The ends were cut back, 2 bases at V and 1 base at J, with 10 bases in the middle. The V gene's germline CDR1 is SGHRS and CDR2 YFSETQ. The CDR3 is 14 residues long. CDR3 in DNA: TGCGCCAGCAGCTTACAGGCCCGATCCTACGAGCAGTACTTC. Protein product: CASSLQARSYEQYF. The full variable domain, in which reference TRBV5-1 and TRBJ2-7 provide the parts outside the CDR3, is KAGVTQTPRYLIKTRGQQVTLSCSPISGHRSVSWYQQTPGQGLQFLFEYFSETQRNKGNFPGRFSGRQFSNSRSEMNVSTLELGDSALYLCASSLQARSYEQYFGPGTRLTVT.

CDR3 nucleotides: TGTGCCAGCAGGACTGGGGGGACAGGGTCTTACGAGCAGTACTTC. Its protein is CASRTGGTGSYEQYF. The V gene is TRBV28, the J gene TRBJ2-7; 9 nucleotides align to TRBD1. V trimming: 6 bases; J trimming: 4 bases; junction bases outside the gene matches: 10. The CDR3 totals 15 residues. Germline loops: CDR1 MDHEN, CDR2 SYDVKM.

The chain combines TRBV9 with TRBJ2-1; TRBD2 aligns across 13 bases. The length of the CDR3 is 17 residues. V dropped 3 bases and J dropped 5; count of bases not matched to a gene: 8. Germline V lookup: CDR1 SGDLS, CDR2 YYNGEE. The CDR3 loop reads CASSEKGTSGNHNEQFF. CDR3 nucleotide sequence: TGTGCCAGCAGCGAAAAAGGGACTAGCGGGAACCACAATGAGCAGTTCTTC.

The chain is built from TRBV4-1 and TRBJ2-7; D not certain. V lost 2 bases and J lost 3, with 14 bases in between. Germline CDR1 is MGHRA and CDR2 is YSYEKL. This CDR3 is 15 amino acids long. Here the CDR3 reads CASSQYPAGNYEQYF. The CDR3 DNA reads TGCGCCAGCAGCCAATATCCTGCAGGAAACTACGAGCAGTACTTC.

In this sample, this clone turned up a few times. The chain is built from TRBV18 and TRBJ1-5, with D uncertain. This CDR3 contains 16 residues. From germline, CDR1 is KGHSH and CDR2 LQKENI. V lost 4 bases, J lost 2 bases, and 15 bases lay in between. The CDR3 DNA follows: TGTGCCAGCTCACTCGCGATTGGGGAAGGCAATCAGCCCCAGCATTTT. Translated: CASSLAIGEGNQPQHF.

This chain links TRBV27 with TRBJ2-2, with a tentative D call TRBD2 (5 bases). The CDR3 spans 15 residues. The germline gives CDR1 MNHEY, CDR2 SMNVEV (reference sequence). V lost 6 bases and J lost 4, with 15 bases in between. The CDR3 loop is CASRREGSITGELFF. CDR3 bases: TGTGCCAGCAGGAGGGAAGGCAGTATCACCGGGGAGCTGTTTTTT.

This sequence joins TRBV7-3 and TRBJ2-3, with D tentatively TRBD2 (6 bases). CDR3 length: 14 residues. V lost 5 bases to trimming and J lost 1 base, with 10 bases between them. From germline, CDR1 is SGHTA and CDR2 FQGTGA. The chain's CDR3 is CASSPASGTDTQYF. The CDR3 nucleotides read TGTGCCAGCAGCCCCGCTAGCGGCACAGATACGCAGTATTTT.

The chain has TRBV2 and TRBJ2-7; 10 nucleotides line up with TRBD2. Unmatched junction bases numbered 11, after V lost 8 bases and J lost 1 base. Germline loops: CDR1 SNHLY, CDR2 FYNNEI. The CDR3 runs 16 residues. Here the CDR3 DNA reads TGTGCCAGCCACTTGGCAAGGACTAGCGGTTCCTACGAGCAGTACTTC. This codes for CASHLARTSGSYEQYF.

This chain uses TRBV19 with TRBJ2-2; D is possibly TRBD1 (5 bases). The V end was cut by 4 bases, the J end by 3 bases, with 9 bases between. This CDR3 contains 14 residues. In germline, CDR1 is LNHDA, CDR2 SQIVND (reference sequence). The CDR3 bases are TGTGCCAGTAGTAAGGGGCTCGACACCGGGGAGCTGTTTTTT. Amino acid sequence: CASSKGLDTGELFF.

The rearrangement uses TRBV9 and TRBJ2-7; possible D gene TRBD1, 6 bases. Trimming cost V 3 bases and J 2 bases, with 12 bases left between them. CDR3 size: 14 residues. In germline, CDR1 is SGDLS, CDR2 YYNGEE. The CDR3 sequence is CASSAGQQTYEQYF. CDR3 DNA: TGTGCCAGCAGCGCTGGACAGCAAACCTACGAGCAGTACTTC.